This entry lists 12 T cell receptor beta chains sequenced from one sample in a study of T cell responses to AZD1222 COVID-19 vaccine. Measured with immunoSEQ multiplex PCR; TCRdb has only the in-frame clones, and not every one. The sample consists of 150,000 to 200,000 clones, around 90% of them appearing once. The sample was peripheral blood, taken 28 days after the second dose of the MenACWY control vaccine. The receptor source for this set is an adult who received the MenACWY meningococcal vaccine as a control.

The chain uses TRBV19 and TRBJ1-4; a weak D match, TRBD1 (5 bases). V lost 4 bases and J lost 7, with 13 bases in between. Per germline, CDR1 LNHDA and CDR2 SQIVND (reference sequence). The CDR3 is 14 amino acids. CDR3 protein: CASSTQGPSEKLFF. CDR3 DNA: TGTGCCAGTAGTACGCAGGGTCCGAGTGAAAAACTGTTTTTT.

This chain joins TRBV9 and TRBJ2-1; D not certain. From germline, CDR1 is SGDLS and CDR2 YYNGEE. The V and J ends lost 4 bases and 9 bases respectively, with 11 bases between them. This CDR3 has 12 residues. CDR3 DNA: TGTGCCAGCAGCCCCGCTACGGGTGAGCAGTTCTTC. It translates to CASSPATGEQFF.

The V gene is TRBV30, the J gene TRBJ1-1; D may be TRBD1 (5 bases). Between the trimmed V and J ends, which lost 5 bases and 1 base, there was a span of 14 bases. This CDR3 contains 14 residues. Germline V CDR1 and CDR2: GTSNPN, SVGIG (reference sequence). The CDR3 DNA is TGTGCCTGGCGGATGGGGCAGACGAACACTGAAGCTTTCTTT. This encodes CAWRMGQTNTEAFF. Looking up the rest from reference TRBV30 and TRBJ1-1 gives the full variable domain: SQTIHQWPATLVQPVGSPLSLECTVEGTSNPNLYWYRQAAGRGLQLLFYSVGIGQISSEVPQNLSASRPQDRQFILSSKKLLLSDSGFYLCAWRMGQTNTEAFFGQGTRLTVV.

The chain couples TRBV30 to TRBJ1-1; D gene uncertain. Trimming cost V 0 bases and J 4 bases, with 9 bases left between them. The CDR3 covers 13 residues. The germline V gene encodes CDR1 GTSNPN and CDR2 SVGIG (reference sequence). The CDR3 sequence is CAWSVLSGTEAFF. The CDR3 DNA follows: TGTGCCTGGAGTGTACTTAGCGGCACTGAAGCTTTCTTT.

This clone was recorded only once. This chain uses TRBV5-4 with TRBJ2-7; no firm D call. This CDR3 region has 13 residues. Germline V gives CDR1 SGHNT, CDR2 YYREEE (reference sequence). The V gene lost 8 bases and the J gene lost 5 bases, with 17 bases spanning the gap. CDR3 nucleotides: TGTGCCAGTCACGGACCCGACCGAGACGAGCAGTACTTC. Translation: CASHGPDRDEQYF.

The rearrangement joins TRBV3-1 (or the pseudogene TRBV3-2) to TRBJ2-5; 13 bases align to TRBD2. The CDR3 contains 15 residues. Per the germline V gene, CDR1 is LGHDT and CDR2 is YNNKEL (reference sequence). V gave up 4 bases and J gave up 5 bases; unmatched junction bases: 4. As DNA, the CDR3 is TGTGCCAGCAGCCGGACTAGCGGGAGAGGCGAGACCCAGTACTTC. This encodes CASSRTSGRGETQYF.

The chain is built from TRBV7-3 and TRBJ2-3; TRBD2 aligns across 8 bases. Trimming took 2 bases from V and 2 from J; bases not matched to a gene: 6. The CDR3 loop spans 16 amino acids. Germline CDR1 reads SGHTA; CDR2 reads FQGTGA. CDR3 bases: TGTGCCAGCAGCTTAGGGCTAGCGGGCGCCACAGATACGCAGTATTTT. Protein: CASSLGLAGATDTQYF. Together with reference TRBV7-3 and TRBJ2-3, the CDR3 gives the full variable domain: GAGVSQTPSNKVTEKGKYVELRCDPISGHTALYWYRQSLGQGPEFLIYFQGTGAADDSGLPNDRFFAVRPEGSVSTLKIQRTERGDSAVYLCASSLGLAGATDTQYFGPGTRLTVL.

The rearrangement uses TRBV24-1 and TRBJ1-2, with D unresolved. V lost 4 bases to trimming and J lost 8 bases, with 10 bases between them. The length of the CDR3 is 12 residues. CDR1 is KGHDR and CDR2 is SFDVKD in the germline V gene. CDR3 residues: CATSDDISGYTF. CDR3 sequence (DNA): TGTGCCACCAGTGACGATATTAGCGGCTACACCTTC.

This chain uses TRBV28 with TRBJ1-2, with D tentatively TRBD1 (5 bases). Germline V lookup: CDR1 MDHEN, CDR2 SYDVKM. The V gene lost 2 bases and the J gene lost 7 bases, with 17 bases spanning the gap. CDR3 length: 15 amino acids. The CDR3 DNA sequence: TGTGCCAGCAGTTTAGGGGACCCCTTAGTCAGTGGCTACACCTTC. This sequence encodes CASSLGDPLVSGYTF.

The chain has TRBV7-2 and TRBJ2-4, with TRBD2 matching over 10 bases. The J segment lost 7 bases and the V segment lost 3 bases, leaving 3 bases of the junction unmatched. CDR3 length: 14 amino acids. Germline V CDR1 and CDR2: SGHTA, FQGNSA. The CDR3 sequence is CASSFPTSGNIQYF. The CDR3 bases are TGTGCCAGCAGCTTTCCGACTAGCGGGAACATTCAGTACTTC.

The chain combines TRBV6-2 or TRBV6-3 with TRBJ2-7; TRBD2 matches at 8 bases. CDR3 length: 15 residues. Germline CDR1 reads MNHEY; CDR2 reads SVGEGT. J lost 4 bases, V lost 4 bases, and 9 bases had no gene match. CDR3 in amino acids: CASSSPPSGWYEQYF. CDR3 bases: TGTGCCAGCAGTTCCCCCCCTAGCGGGTGGTACGAGCAGTACTTC.

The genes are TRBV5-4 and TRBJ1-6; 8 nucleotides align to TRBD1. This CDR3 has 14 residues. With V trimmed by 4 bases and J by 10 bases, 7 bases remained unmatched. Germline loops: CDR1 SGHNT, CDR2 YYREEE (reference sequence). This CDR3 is CASSLRQGPSPLHF. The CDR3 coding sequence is TGTGCCAGCAGCCTGAGACAGGGGCCGTCACCCCTCCACTTT.